This T cell receptor beta chain emerged from a study of T-cell memory formation after mild COVID-19. The CDR3 consists of 16 residues. Per the germline V gene, CDR1 is MNHEY and CDR2 is SVGAGI. V gave up 2 bases and J gave up 4 bases; unmatched junction bases: 11. Only a few counts were recorded for this clonotype. Constant-segment-primed 5'RACE gave TCR alpha and TCR beta cDNA libraries with sample barcodes and UMIs. A single record per CDR3 protein comes from TCRdb applying MiXCR to the 5' RACE reads. This table holds roughly 100,000 distinct CDR3 sequences, approximately 15% found once. Sequenced: PBMCs or a T cell subset sorted from them (not recorded which). The chain links TRBV6-5 to TRBJ2-7, with TRBD1 identical over 7 bases. The receptor comes from an adult woman who had mild COVID-19 (a few samples of this study predate the infection). Cell type and time point are not known. The DNA for the CDR3 is TGTGCCAGCAGTTACGAGGACAGGCGTGGTCCTTACGAGCAGTACTTC. It translates to CASSYEDRRGPYEQYF.